This TCR beta chain was sequenced during a study of T cell repertoires and Cas9 in healthy adults. Study as a whole: Characterization of SpCas9-reactive CD4 and CD8 T cells covered multi-effector potency, cytotoxicity and lineage.

Concerning this clone: Its antigen remains unidentified.

Generated by immunoSEQ multiplex PCR, the TCRdb table keeps only in-frame clones and is missing some. The sample lists tens of thousands of clones, 80% to 95% occurring once. The V gene's germline CDR1 is SGHTA and CDR2 FQGNSA. The CDR3 has 14 residues. Trimming stripped 5 bases from V and 6 bases from J, with 16 bases between. Study results and caveats: Reportedly, SpCas9-reactive effector T cell proliferation and function were mitigated by SpCas9-reactive Tregs in vitro.

Sequencing was done on a sample of CD4+ effector T cells (CD127+, CD25-, CD137-, CD154-) from PBMCs; culture status not recorded. This rearrangement joins TRBV7-2 to TRBJ2-5; D possibly matches TRBD1 or TRBD2 (6 bases each). The receptor's source is a human donor in good health. The CDR3 bases are TGTGCCAGCAGCGCGGGACACCAGGGGAAGACCCAGTACTTC. This encodes CASSAGHQGKTQYF.